A single sample gave rise to the 3 T cell receptor beta chains below, sequenced in a study of identical twins. TCRdb used MiXCR to reprocess the 5' RACE reads, holding one entry per CDR3 protein. The sample consists of about 570,000 distinct CDR3 sequences, 9.6% of them appearing once. These records were also assigned to another study, of yellow fever vaccine responses in identical twins.

Source material: PBMCs. These receptor sequences come from a woman aged 18-30 years in good health.

The chain couples TRBV5-6 to TRBJ1-2; 7 bases are a match to TRBD1. There are 14 residues in the CDR3. The V gene's germline CDR1 is SGHDT and CDR2 YYEEEE. The V gene end was trimmed by 4 bases and the J gene end by 2 bases; junction bases not matched to a gene: 5. The CDR3 reads CASSKTGTNYGYTF. CDR3 nucleotide sequence: TGTGCCAGCAGCAAGACAGGGACGAACTATGGCTACACCTTC.

This clonotype was detected only a few times. The genes are TRBV20-1 and TRBJ1-6; D may be TRBD1 (5 bases). The V gene lost 4 bases and the J gene lost 13 bases, with 20 bases spanning the gap. The length of the CDR3 is 14 residues. Germline CDR1 and CDR2: DFQATT and SNEGSKA (reference sequence). The CDR3 DNA sequence: TGCAGTGCTAACCAACGGGACGGCTCGAATCCCCTCCACTTT. Residues: CSANQRDGSNPLHF.

The genes are TRBV9 and TRBJ2-6; 8 bases line up with TRBD1. V was clipped by 3 bases and J by 0 bases; unmatched bases: 11. Per the germline V gene, CDR1 is SGDLS and CDR2 is YYNGEE. The CDR3 covers 19 residues. In nucleotides, the CDR3 is TGTGCCAGCAGCGAAAGGTACAGGGGGTCGTTCTCTGGGGCCAACGTCCTGACTTTC. As protein: CASSERYRGSFSGANVLTF.